Here is one T cell receptor beta chain with its context. Its target is unknown. The sample belongs to a study of shared clonotypes between healthy human individuals. The study, taken as a whole, reports: It was only blood that was sampled, and tissue repertoires likely differ.

Deep was the level used in running the assay. Profiling relied on immunoSEQ multiplex PCR, and the TCRdb table lists in-frame clones only, not all of them. The data contain fewer than 650,000 clones, 75% to 85% of them singletons. The donor population consisted of healthy HIV-negative adults with no recent acute infections or vaccinations. Genomic DNA for unsorted samples was obtained from about 90 million PBMCs. Trimming shortened V by 0 bases and J by 5 bases, and 6 bases separated the two germline ends. The CDR3 runs to 13 residues. The germline V gene has CDR1 SGHRS and CDR2 YFSETQ. This sequence originates from a woman between 40 and 55 years old in good health. Some clones in this sample may be carry-over from other donors' samples. The sample was PBMCs. V gene TRBV5-1 combines with J gene TRBJ2-1, with D hard to call. The CDR3 coding sequence is TGCGCCAGCAGCTTGGGAATGAACAATGAGCAGTTCTTC. This gives the protein CASSLGMNNEQFF. Full variable domain (remainder filled in from reference TRBV5-1 and TRBJ2-1): KAGVTQTPRYLIKTRGQQVTLSCSPISGHRSVSWYQQTPGQGLQFLFEYFSETQRNKGNFPGRFSGRQFSNSRSEMNVSTLELGDSALYLCASSLGMNNEQFFGPGTRLTVL.